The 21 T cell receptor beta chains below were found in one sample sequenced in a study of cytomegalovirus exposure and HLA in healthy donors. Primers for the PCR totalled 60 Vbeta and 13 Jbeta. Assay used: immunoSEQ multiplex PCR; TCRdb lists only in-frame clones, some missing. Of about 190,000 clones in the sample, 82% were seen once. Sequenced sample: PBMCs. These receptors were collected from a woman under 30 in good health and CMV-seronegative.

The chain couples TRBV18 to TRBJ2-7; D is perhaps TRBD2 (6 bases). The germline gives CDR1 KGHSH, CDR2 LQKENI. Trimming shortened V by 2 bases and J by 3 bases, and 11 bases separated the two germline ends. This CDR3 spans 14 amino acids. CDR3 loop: CASSPREEDYEQYF. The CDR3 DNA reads TGTGCCAGCTCACCAAGGGAGGAGGACTACGAGCAGTACTTC. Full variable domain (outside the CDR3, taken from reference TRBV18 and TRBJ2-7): NAGVMQNPRHLVRRRGQEARLRCSPMKGHSHVYWYRQLPEEGLKFMVYLQKENIIDESGMPKERFSAEFPKEGPSILRIQQVVRGDSAAYFCASSPREEDYEQYFGPGTRLTVT.

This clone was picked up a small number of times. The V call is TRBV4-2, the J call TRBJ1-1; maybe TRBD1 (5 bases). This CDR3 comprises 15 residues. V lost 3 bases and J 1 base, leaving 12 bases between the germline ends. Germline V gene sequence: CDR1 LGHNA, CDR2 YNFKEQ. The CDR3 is CASSHLGEGNTEAFF. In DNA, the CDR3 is TGTGCCAGCAGCCACCTAGGGGAGGGGAACACTGAAGCTTTCTTT.

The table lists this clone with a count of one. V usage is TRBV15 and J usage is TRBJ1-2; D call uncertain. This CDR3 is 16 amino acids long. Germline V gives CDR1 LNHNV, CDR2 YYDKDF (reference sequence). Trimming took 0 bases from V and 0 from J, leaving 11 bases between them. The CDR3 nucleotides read TGTGCCACCAGCAGAGATCCCCCAGGATCTAACTATGGCTACACCTTC. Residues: CATSRDPPGSNYGYTF.

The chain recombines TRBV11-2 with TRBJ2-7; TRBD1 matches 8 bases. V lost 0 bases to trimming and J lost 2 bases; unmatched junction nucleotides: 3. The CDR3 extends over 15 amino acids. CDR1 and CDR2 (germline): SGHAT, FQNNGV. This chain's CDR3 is CASSLETGVPYEQYF. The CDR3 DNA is TGTGCCAGCAGCTTAGAGACAGGGGTTCCCTACGAGCAGTACTTC. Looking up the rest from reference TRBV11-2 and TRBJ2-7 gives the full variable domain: EAGVAQSPRYKIIEKRQSVAFWCNPISGHATLYWYQQILGQGPKLLIQFQNNGVVDDSQLPKDRFSAERLKGVDSTLKIQPAKLEDSAVYLCASSLETGVPYEQYFGPGTRLTVT.

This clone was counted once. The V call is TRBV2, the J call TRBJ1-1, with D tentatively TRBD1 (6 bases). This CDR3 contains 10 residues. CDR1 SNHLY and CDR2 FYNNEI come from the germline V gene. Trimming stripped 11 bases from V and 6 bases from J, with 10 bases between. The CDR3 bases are TGTGCCGCCAGGGGCGCTGAAGCTTTCTTT. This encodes CAARGAEAFF.

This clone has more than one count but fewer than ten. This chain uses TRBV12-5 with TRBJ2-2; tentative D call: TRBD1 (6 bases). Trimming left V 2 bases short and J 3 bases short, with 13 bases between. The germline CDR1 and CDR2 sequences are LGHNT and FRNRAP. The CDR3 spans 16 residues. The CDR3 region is CASGLRVGQHTGELFF. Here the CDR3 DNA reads TGTGCTAGTGGTTTGCGGGTAGGACAGCACACCGGGGAGCTGTTTTTT.

The CDR3 loop reads CASRLTGARDEQYF. The CDR3 DNA is TGTGCCAGCAGACTTACAGGGGCGAGGGACGAGCAGTACTTC. V gene TRBV28 combines with J gene TRBJ2-7; 7 positions agree with TRBD1. This CDR3 region has 14 residues. V was pared by 6 bases and J by 5 bases, with 10 bases of the junction left unmatched. Germline CDR1 is MDHEN and CDR2 is SYDVKM.

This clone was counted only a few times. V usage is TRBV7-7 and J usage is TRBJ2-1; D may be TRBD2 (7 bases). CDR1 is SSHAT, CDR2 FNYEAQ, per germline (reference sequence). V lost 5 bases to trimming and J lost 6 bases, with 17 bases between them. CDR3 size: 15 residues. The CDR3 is CASSQGGAFGNEQFF. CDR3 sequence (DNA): TGTGCCAGCAGCCAAGGGGGGGCCTTTGGCAATGAGCAGTTCTTC.

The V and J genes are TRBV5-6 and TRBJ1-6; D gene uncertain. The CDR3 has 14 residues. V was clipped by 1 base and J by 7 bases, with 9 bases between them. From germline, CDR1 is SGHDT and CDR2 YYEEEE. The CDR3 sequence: CASSLSGGNSPLHF. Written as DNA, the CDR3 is TGTGCCAGCAGCTTGTCGGGAGGGAATTCACCCCTCCACTTT.

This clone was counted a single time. The CDR3 is CASSRTPTGGASGANVLTF. CDR3 coding DNA: TGTGCCAGCAGCCGTACTCCAACAGGGGGCGCTTCTGGGGCCAACGTCCTGACTTTC. V gene TRBV7-8 combines with J gene TRBJ2-6, with 9 bases identical to TRBD1. Unmatched junction bases numbered 12, after V lost 5 bases and J lost 1 base. The CDR3 has 19 residues. Germline V gene lookup returns CDR1 SGHVS and CDR2 FQNEAQ.

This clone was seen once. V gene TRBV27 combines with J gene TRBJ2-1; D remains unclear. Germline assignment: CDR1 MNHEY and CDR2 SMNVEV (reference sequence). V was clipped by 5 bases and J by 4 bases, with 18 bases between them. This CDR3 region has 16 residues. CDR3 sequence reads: CASSPPSRARYNEQFF. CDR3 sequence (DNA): TGTGCCAGCAGTCCACCCAGTAGAGCGAGGTACAATGAGCAGTTCTTC.

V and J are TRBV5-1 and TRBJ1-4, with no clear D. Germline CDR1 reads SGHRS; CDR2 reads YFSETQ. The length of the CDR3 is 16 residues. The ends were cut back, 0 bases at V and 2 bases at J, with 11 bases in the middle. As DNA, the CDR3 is TGCGCCAGCAGCTTGGAAGGCGCGGGGACTAATGAAAAACTGTTTTTT. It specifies CASSLEGAGTNEKLFF.

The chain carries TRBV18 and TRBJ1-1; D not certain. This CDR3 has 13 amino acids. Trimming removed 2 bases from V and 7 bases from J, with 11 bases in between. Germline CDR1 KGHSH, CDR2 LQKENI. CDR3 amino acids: CASSPWTEDEAFF. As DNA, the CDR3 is TGTGCCAGCTCACCATGGACGGAGGATGAAGCTTTCTTT.

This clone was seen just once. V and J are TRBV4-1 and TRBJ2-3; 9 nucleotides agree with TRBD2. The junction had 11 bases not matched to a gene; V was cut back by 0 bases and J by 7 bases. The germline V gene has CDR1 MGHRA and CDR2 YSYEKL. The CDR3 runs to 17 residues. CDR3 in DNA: TGCGCCAGCAGCCAAGACGAATTAGCGGGAGTGTTGAATACGCAGTATTTT. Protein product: CASSQDELAGVLNTQYF.

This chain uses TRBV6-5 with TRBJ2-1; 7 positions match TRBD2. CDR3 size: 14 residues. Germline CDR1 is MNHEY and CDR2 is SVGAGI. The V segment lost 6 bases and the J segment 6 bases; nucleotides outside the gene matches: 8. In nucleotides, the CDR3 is TGTGCCAGCAGCAATCCGGGGGGTGTCAATGAGCAGTTCTTC. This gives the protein CASSNPGGVNEQFF.

CDR3 amino acids: CASSQEGTGNSYEQYF. CDR3 coding DNA: TGCGCCAGCAGCCAAGAAGGGACAGGGAATTCCTACGAGCAGTACTTC. V gene TRBV4-1 combines with J gene TRBJ2-5; 9 bases line up with TRBD1. The end of the DNA is better explained by TRBJ2-7, so the J call may be wrong. This CDR3 contains 16 residues. Germline values: CDR1 MGHRA, CDR2 YSYEKL.

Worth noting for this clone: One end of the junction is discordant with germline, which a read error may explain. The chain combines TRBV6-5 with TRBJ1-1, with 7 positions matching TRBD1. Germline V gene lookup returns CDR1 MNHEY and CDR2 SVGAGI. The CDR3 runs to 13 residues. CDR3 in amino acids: CASSEQGNPEAFF. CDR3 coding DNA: TGTGCCAGCAGTGAACAGGGGAACCCTGAAGCTTTCTTT.

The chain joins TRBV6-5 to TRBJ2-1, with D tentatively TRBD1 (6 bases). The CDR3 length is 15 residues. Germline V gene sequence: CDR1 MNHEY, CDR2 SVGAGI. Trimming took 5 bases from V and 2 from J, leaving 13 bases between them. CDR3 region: CASSPDRSAYNEQFF. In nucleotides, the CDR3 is TGTGCCAGCAGTCCTGACAGGTCAGCCTACAATGAGCAGTTCTTC.

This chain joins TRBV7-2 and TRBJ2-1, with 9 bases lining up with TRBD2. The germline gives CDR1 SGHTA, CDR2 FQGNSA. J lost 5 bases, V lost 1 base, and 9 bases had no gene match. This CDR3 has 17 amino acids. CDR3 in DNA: TGTGCCAGCAGCTTAGATTCGGAGCTAGCGGGACACAATGAGCAGTTCTTC. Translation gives CASSLDSELAGHNEQFF.

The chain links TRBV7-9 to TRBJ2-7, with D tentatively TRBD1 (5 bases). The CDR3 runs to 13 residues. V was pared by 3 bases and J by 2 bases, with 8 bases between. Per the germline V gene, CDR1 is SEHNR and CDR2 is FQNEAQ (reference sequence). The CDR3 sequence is CASSFDSPYEQYF. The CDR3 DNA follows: TGTGCCAGCAGCTTCGACAGTCCCTACGAGCAGTACTTC.

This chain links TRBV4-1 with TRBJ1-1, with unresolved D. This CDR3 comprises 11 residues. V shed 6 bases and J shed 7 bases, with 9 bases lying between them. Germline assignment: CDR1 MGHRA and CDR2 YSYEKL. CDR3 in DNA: TGCGCCAGCAGTCATAACTATGAAGCTTTCTTT. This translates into CASSHNYEAFF.